This record covers a single T cell receptor (beta chain). Its antigen is not identified. This record comes from a study of Graves' ophthalmopathy and Graves' hyperthyroidism. Study-level information: Researchers classed hyperthyroidism as stable given no ophthalmopathy within 18 months of follow-up. Whole-study findings and limits: A majority of expanded thyroid clonotypes exceeding 0.001 frequency were likewise present in blood.

V dropped 6 bases and J dropped 5 bases, with 17 bases sitting between them. The CDR3 has 16 amino acids. Amplified TCR beta CDR3 regions were obtained using RNA transcripts as template. Scientists carried out first-round RT-PCR using HTBI primers and then a second-round multiplex PCR. One entry per CDR3 protein results from TCRdb running MiXCR on the multiplex PCR reads. Here the sample spans around 1.1 million distinct CDR3 sequences, around a third being singletons. Specimen: peripheral blood or thyroid tissue (not recorded which). The source is an adult man with Graves' hyperthyroidism. The chain has TRBV12-3 or TRBV12-4 and TRBJ1-6, with D possibly matching TRBD1 (6 bases). Written as DNA, the CDR3 is TGTGCCAGCAGGCCCCACCAGGGGCAGAATAATTCACCCCTCCACTTT. Its translation is CASRPHQGQNNSPLHF.